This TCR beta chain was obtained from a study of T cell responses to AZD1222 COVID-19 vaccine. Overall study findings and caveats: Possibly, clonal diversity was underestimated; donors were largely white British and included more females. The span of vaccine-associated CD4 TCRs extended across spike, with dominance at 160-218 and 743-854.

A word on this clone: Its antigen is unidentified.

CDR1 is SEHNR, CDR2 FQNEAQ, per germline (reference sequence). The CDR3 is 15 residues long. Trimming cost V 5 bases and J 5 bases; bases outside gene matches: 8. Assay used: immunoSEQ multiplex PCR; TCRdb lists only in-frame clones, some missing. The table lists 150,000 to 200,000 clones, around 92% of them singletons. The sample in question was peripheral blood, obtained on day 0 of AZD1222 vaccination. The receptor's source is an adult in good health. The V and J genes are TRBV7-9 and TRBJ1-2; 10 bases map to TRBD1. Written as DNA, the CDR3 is TGTGCCAGCAGCCTCCCCCGGGACAGGGGTTATGGCTACACCTTC. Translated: CASSLPRDRGYGYTF.